Listed below are T cell receptor beta chains from one sample, sequenced in a study of early T cells in non-severe SARS-CoV-2 infection. TCRdb re-called the 5' RACE reads through MiXCR, storing one row per CDR3 protein. The sample has more than 45,000 distinct CDR3 sequences, about 13% seen once; the top ten hold about 10%. The material sequenced was whole blood. Every receptor here comes from an adult who was a healthcare worker with PCR-confirmed SARS-CoV-2 infection or an uninfected control (not recorded which). Both conserved end residues are part of each CDR3. The listing skips clone size in some rows; elsewhere it reads once, few, many or a size class.

cdr3_length v_call clone_size cdr3_aa
11 TRBV3-1 many CASSQYYEQYF
15 TRBV5-1 - CASSSSGPRGTEAFF
15 TRBV5-1 - CASSSLPLTGDTQYF
12 TRBV28 few CASSFSGSEAFF
16 TRBV2 - CASSDWGTGNNQPQHF
18 TRBV4-1 - CASSQDGWGRRGNTEAFF
13 TRBV28 few CASRGQGPSPLHF
14 TRBV11-2 few CASSPPGQGKEQYF
15 TRBV29-1 few CSVGVGQSSTDTQYF
15 TRBV29-1 - CSVDLTGLSYNEQFF
15 TRBV20-1 many CSARPTGQYNSPLHF
14 TRBV19 once CASSISSGNQPQHF
13 TRBV7-7 many CASSLAEGAEAFF
17 TRBV6-2/TRBV6-3 few CASSHTQGATYAYEQYF
13 TRBV19 many CASSNDQRETQYF
13 TRBV29-1 few CSVPGTVSYEQYF
13 TRBV7-9 many CASSFSQNTEAFF
15 TRBV7-6 - CASSLTETNTGELFF
15 TRBV6-2/TRBV6-3 many CASSYKSSGYNEQFF
11 TRBV29-1 few CSGTGAAEAFF
14 TRBV21-1 - CARSKGPRETEAFF
13 TRBV3-1 - CASSQAWVYGYTF
15 TRBV6-4 - CASSDPRSGANVLTF
13 TRBV2 - CASSRDRNYEQYF
12 TRBV24-1 many CATKGAEEKLFF
15 TRBV29-1 many CSVERAGDGTDTQYF
17 TRBV4-1 many CASSQVIRKLKENTIYF
17 TRBV7-8 few CASSLAQRGAGTLGQYF
15 TRBV7-3 few CASSYAGGTYNEQFF
14 TRBV15 many CATGQGKSNNEQFF
14 TRBV7-3 many CASSPTVQGDTQYF
16 TRBV29-1 many CSVLLGNERNYNEQFF
16 TRBV5-1 - CASSRGQGAGGDTQYF
13 TRBV2 many CASSEGSYNEQFF
14 TRBV29-1 few CSVYGDSLNYGYTF
14 TRBV4-1 many CASSPGGSGNEQFF
14 TRBV7-8 - CASSLRIMNTEAFF
14 TRBV9 - CASSKQLATDTQYF
15 TRBV20-1 - CSARPPGQGSYEQYF
14 TRBV11-2 few CASSQLAVADTQYF
15 TRBV7-3 - CASSPGLAGNNEQFF
15 TRBV6-5 many CASSAKQGYNQPQHF
14 TRBV20-1 many CSAPQLAGLYEQYF
13 TRBV29-1 few CSVADRGPTEAFF
13 TRBV7-6 once CASNSQEPDTQYF
13 TRBV29-1 many CSVVRGAGNTIYF
15 TRBV6-6 many CASSLPSGSTDTQYF